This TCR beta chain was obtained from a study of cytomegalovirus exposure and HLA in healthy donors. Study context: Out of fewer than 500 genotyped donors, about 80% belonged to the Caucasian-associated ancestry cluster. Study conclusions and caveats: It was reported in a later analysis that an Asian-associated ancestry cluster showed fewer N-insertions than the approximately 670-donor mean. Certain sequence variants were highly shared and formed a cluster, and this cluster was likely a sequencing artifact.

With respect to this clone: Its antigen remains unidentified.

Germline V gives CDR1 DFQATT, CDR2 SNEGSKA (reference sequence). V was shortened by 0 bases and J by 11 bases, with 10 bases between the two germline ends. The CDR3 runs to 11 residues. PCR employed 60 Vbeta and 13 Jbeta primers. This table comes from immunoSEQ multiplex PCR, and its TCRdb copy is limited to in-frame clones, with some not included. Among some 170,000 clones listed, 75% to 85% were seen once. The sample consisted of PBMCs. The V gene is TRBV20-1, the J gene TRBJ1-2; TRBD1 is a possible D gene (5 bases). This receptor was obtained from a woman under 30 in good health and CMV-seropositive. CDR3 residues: CSARDPGSYTF. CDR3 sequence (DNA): TGCAGTGCTAGAGACCCAGGGTCGTACACCTTC.